Below are 5 T cell receptor beta chains sequenced from a single sample in a study of blood T cells in healthy people across ages (dated by TCRdb to the mid-2010s). Libraries came from 5' RACE. Sequencing was carried out with an Illumina HiSeq 2500. A second PCR of roughly 6 to 11 cycles was run with a J-beta primer mix and a sample-barcoded 5' primer. TCRdb reprocessing: public reads trimmed at Q25 with fastp, clones called with MiXCR, in-frame beta chains kept. Rows are unified per CDR3 protein, each entry keeping the most common DNA and genes. The sample table contains almost 1 million distinct CDR3 sequences; only one count was recorded for roughly 47% of them. In total, the top ten clones hold 20% to 25% of the sample. The sequenced material came from blood. These receptors were taken from a woman aged 60-75 years in good health.

This clonotype was detected only a few times. This sequence joins TRBV7-2 and TRBJ2-1; possibly TRBD2 for D (6 bases). Germline CDR1 SGHTA, CDR2 FQGNSA. Between the trimmed V and J ends, which lost 7 bases and 8 bases, there was a span of 12 bases. The CDR3 loop spans 12 amino acids. In DNA form, the CDR3 reads TGTGCCAGCACCGTAACGGGGGATGAGCAGTTCTTC. Translating it yields CASTVTGDEQFF. Filled out from reference TRBV7-2 and TRBJ2-1, the complete variable domain reads GAGVSQSPSNKVTEKGKDVELRCDPISGHTALYWYRQSLGQGLEFLIYFQGNSAPDKSGLPSDRFSAERTGGSVSTLTIQRTQQEDSAVYLCASTVTGDEQFFGPGTRLTVL.

This sequence joins TRBV9 and TRBJ1-5; no clear D. The CDR3 sequence is 13 residues long. Germline assignment: CDR1 SGDLS and CDR2 YYNGEE. With 3 bases removed from V and 6 bases from J, the gap between germline ends came to 10 bases. CDR3 DNA sequence: TGTGCCAGCAGCGCAACGGGGAGTCAGCCCCAGCATTTT. It translates to CASSATGSQPQHF.

This clonotype was seen a few times. The J gene is TRBJ2-3, the V gene TRBV3-1, with D uncertain. This CDR3 contains 15 residues. Germline values: CDR1 LGHDT, CDR2 YNNKEL (reference sequence). The ends were cut back, 1 base at V and 0 bases at J, with 8 bases in the middle. This CDR3 is CASSQGATSTDTQYF. CDR3 coding DNA: TGTGCCAGCAGCCAAGGTGCGACGAGCACAGATACGCAGTATTTT.

This clonotype was counted many times. This chain joins TRBV21-1 and TRBJ2-7; the table's D call of TRBD1 was not tested on the DNA. TRBV21-1 is marked as a pseudogene. The CDR3 extends over 13 amino acids. CDR3 coding DNA: TGTGCCAGCCCCCGGAGTCCCTCCTACGAGCAGTACTTC. It translates to CASPRSPSYEQYF.

This clonotype was seen only once. The J gene is TRBJ2-7, the V gene TRBV11-1, with no clear D. The CDR3 is 13 residues long. V was trimmed by 5 bases and J by 0 bases, leaving 8 bases between them. CDR1 is SGHAT, CDR2 FQDESV, per germline (reference sequence). Here the CDR3 DNA reads TGTGCCAGCAGCCCAATCCTCTCCTACGAGCAGTACTTC. Encoded protein: CASSPILSYEQYF.